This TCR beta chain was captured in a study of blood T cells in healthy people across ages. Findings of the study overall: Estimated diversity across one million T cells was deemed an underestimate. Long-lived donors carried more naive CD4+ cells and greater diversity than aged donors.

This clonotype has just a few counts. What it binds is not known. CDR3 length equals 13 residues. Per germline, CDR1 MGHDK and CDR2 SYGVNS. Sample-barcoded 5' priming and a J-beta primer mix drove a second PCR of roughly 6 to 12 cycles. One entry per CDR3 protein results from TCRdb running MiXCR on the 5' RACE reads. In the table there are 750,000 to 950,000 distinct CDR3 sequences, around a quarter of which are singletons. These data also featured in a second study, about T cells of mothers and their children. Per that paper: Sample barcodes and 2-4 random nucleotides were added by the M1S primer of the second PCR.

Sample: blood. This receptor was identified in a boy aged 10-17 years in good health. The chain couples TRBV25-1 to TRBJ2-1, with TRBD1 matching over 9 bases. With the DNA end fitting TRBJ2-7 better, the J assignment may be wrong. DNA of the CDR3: TGTGCCAGCAGTACCCGGGACAGGGCAGTGCAGTACTTC. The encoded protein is CASSTRDRAVQYF.